The source of this TCR beta chain is a study of T cell responses to AZD1222 COVID-19 vaccine. About the study: Combined were second doses at about 4 or about 12 weeks.

Repertoires were generated with immunoSEQ multiplex PCR, while TCRdb's copy carries only in-frame clones and drops some. The table has about 85,000 clones, approximately 87% seen once. This CDR3 contains 16 residues. Germline-derived CDR1 and CDR2 are LNHDA and SQIVND (reference sequence). The junction had 8 bases not matched to a gene; V was cut back by 1 base and J by 5 bases. Sequencing used peripheral blood, obtained on day 0 of AZD1222 vaccination. The clonotype was recovered from an adult in good health. J is TRBJ2-5 and V is TRBV19; TRBD2 matches at 9 bases. For the CDR3, the DNA is TGTGCCAGTAGTATAGTCCGGCGGGGGGGCCGGGAGACCCAGTACTTC. It codes for CASSIVRRGGRETQYF.